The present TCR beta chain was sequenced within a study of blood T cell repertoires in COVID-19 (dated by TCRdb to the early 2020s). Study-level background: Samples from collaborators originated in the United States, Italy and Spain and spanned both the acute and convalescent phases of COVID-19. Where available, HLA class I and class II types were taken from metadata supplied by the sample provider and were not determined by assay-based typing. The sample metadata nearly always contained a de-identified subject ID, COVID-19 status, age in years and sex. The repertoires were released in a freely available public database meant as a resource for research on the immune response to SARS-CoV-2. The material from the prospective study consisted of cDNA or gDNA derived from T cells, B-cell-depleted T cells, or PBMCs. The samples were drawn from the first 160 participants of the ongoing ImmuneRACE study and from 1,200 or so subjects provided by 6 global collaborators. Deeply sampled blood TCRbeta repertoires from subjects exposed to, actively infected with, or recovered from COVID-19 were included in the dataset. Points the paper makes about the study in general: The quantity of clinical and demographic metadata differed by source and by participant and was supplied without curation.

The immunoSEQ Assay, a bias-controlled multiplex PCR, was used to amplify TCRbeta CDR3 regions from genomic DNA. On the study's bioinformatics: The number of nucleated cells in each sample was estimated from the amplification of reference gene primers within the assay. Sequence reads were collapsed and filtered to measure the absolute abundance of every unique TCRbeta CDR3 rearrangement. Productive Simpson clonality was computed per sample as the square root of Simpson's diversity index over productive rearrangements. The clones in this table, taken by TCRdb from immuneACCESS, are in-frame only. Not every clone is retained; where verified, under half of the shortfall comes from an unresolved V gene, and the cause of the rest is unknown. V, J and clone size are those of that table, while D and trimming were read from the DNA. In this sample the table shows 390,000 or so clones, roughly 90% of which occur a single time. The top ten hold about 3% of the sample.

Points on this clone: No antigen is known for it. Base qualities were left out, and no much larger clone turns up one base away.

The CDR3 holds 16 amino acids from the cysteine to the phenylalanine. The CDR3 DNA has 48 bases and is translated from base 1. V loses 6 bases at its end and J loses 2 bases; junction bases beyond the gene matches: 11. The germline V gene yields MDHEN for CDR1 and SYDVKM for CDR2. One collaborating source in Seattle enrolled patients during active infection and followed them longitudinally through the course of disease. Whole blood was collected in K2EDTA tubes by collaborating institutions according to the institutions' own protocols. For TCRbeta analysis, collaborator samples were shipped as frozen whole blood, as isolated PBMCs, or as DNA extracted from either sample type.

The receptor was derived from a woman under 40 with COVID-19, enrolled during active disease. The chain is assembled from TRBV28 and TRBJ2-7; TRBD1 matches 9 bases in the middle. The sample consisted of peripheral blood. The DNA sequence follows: TGTGCCAGCAGCTCTCCCTCGGGGACAGGGACCTACGAGCAGTACTTC. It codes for CASSSPSGTGTYEQYF.